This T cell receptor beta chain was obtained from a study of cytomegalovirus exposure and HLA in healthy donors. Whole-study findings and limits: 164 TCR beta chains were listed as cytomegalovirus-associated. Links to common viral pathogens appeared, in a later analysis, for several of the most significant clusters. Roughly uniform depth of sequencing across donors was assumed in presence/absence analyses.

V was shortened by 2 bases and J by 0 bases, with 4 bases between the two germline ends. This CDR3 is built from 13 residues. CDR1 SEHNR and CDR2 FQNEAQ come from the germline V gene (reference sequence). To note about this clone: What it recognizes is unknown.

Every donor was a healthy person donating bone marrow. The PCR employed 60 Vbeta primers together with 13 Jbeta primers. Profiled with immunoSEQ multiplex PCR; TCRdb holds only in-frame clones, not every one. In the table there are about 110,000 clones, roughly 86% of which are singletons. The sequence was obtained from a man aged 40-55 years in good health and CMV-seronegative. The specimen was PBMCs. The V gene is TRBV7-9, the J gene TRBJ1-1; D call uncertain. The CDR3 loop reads CASSLQMNTEAFF. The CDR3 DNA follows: TGTGCCAGCAGCTTACAAATGAACACTGAAGCTTTCTTT.